This T cell receptor (beta chain) was retrieved from a study of Graves' ophthalmopathy and Graves' hyperthyroidism. Germline-derived CDR1 and CDR2 are SGDLS and YYNGEE. The length of the CDR3 is 15 residues. From RNA, the CDR3 regions of TCR beta chains were amplified and sequenced. Following a first-round RT-PCR that used HTBI primers, a second-round multiplex PCR was carried out. MiXCR was run by TCRdb on the multiplex PCR reads, yielding one entry per CDR3 protein. The sample holds roughly 700,000 distinct CDR3 sequences; roughly 41% are singletons and the top ten take approximately 43%. Concerning this clonotype itself: One end of the junction does not line up with germline, which may come from a read error.

Moderate-to-severe activity, CAS at least 3, NOSPECS at least 4 and duration under 3 months characterized donors with ophthalmopathy. 10 ml of fresh blood yielded the PBMCs by density gradient. The TCR originated in an adult man with Graves' ophthalmopathy. Source material: peripheral blood. The rearrangement joins TRBV9 to TRBJ1-1; 7 bases map to TRBD1. CDR3 sequence: CASSVETGYNTEAFF. In nucleotides, the CDR3 is TGTGCCAGCAGTGTAGAGACAGGGTATAACACTGAAGCTTTCTTT.